This T cell receptor (beta chain) was captured by sequencing in a study of human T cells and chemical hapten exposure. Whole-study context: Sensitization applied 2% DPC to around 2 cm by around 2 cm of upper inner arm skin. Study-wide results and limits: Patch test score was positively correlated with the counts of TCRs that had expanded at PT1.

TCRdb reanalysed the RACE reads using MiXCR and keeps one entry per CDR3 protein. The sample has over 150,000 distinct CDR3 sequences, about 27% seen once. About this clonotype itself: The target antigen is unknown.

With 0 bases clipped from V and 1 base from J, the junction kept 5 bases outside the gene matches. The V gene's germline CDR1 is LGHNA and CDR2 YSLEER. This CDR3 has 17 residues. The time point denotes: patch test 3, about 24 weeks after DPC sensitization. The treatment here: therapeutic diphenylcyclopropenone sensitization with weekly scalp DPC. Whole blood, unfractionated, served as the material for total RNA extraction. The chain combines TRBV4-3 with TRBJ2-2, with 7 bases matching TRBD2. The clonotype originates from a woman aged 18-29 years with alopecia areata. Some clones in this sample may be carry-over from other donors' samples. Sequencing was performed on whole blood, taken in connection with sensitization to the hapten diphenylcyclopropenone (DPC). CDR3 region: CASSQEGLAGNTGELFF. The DNA for the CDR3 is TGCGCCAGCAGCCAAGAGGGATTAGCGGGGAACACCGGGGAGCTGTTTTTT.